This TCR beta chain was captured by sequencing in a study of blood T cell repertoires in COVID-19. Per the authors' pipeline: Estimation of nucleated cell counts relied on the amplification of reference gene primers. Data came from immunoSEQ multiplex PCR; TCRdb stores just in-frame clones and leaves some out. V and J calls plus clone size are reproduced from that table; the DNA served to infer D and trimming. The sample lists about 180,000 clones; around 85% were seen once. Enrollment of patients from Seattle took place during active infection, with longitudinal follow-up. There are a few counts of this clone. CDR3 length: 13 residues. Trimming cost V 6 bases and J 6 bases, with 14 bases left between them.

This sequence was found in a person between 65 and 79 years old with COVID-19, enrolled during active disease. Sequencing was performed on peripheral blood. The J gene is TRBJ1-2, the V gene TRBV12-3 or TRBV12-4; possibly TRBD1 for D (5 bases). CDR3 protein: CASSGGDYDGYTF. CDR3 nucleotides: TGTGCCAGCAGCGGGGGGGATTACGATGGCTACACCTTC.